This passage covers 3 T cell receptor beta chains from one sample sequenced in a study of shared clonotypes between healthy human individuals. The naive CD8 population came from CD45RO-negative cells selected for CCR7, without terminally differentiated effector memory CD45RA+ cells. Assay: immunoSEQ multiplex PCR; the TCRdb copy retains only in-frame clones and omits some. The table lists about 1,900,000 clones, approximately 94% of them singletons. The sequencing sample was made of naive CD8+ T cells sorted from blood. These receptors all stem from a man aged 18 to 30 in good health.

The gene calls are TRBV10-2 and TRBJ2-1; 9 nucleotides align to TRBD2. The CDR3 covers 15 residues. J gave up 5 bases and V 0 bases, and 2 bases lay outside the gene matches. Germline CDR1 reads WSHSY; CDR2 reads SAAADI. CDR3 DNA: TGCGCCAGCAGTGAGTCGCGACTAGCGGACAATGAGCAGTTCTTC. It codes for CASSESRLADNEQFF.

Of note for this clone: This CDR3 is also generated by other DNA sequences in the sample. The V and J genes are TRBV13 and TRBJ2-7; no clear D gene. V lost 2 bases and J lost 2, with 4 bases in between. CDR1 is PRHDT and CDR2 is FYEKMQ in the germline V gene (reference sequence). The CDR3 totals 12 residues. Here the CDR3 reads CASSLNPYEQYF. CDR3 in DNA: TGTGCCAGCAGCTTAAATCCCTACGAGCAGTACTTC.

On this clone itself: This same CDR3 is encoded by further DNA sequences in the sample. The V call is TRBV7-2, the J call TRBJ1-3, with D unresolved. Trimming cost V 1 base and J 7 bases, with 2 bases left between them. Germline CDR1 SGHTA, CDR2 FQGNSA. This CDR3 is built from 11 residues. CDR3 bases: TGTGCCAGCAGCTTAGGTAACACCATATATTTT. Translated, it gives CASSLGNTIYF.